These 21 T cell receptor beta chains share one sample of origin, sequenced in a study of Graves' ophthalmopathy and Graves' hyperthyroidism. TCR beta CDR3 regions were amplified from RNA transcripts. First-round RT-PCR with HTBI primers preceded a second-round multiplex PCR. TCRdb reanalysed the multiplex PCR reads using MiXCR and keeps one entry per CDR3 protein. The sample includes roughly 410,000 distinct CDR3 sequences, less than 20% seen only once; the top ten take 7%. The specimen was peripheral blood. The receptor set was obtained from a woman under 30 with stable Graves' hyperthyroidism.

The chain recombines TRBV19 with TRBJ1-2, with D perhaps matching TRBD1 (5 bases). Germline V lookup: CDR1 LNHDA, CDR2 SQIVND (reference sequence). The V gene lost 6 bases and the J gene lost 5 bases, with 22 bases spanning the gap. The CDR3 spans 16 residues. This chain's CDR3 is CASRTLEGDSGYGYTF. In DNA form, the CDR3 reads TGTGCCAGTAGAACCCTGGAAGGGGATTCGGGGTATGGCTACACCTTC.

A note on this clonotype: This may come from a read error, since a much larger clone is one base off. The V and J genes are TRBV7-9 and TRBJ1-1; D remains ambiguous. The CDR3 is 14 residues long. The V gene lost 1 base and the J gene lost 1 base, with 7 bases spanning the gap. CDR1 and CDR2 from the germline V gene are SEHNR and FQNEAQ (reference sequence). CDR3 sequence reads: CASSLGDENTEAFF. The CDR3 bases are TGTGCCAGCAGCTTAGGTGATGAGAACACTGAAGCTTTCTTT.

This clonotype was observed many times. The chain recombines TRBV12-3 or TRBV12-4 with TRBJ1-1, with a tentative D call TRBD1 (5 bases). V gave up 3 bases and J gave up 4 bases, with 12 bases separating them. The CDR3 runs to 14 residues. The CDR3 protein is CASSFSGLGTEAFF. The CDR3 DNA reads TGTGCCAGCAGTTTTTCAGGGCTGGGCACTGAAGCTTTCTTT.

This clonotype was seen repeatedly, ten times or more. The chain joins TRBV29-1 to TRBJ2-2; the D gene is possibly TRBD2 (5 bases). Trimming took off 5 bases at V and 0 bases at J, with 13 bases between the two ends. There are 15 residues in the CDR3. Germline CDR1 reads SQVTM; CDR2 reads ANQGSEA. The CDR3 spells CSVRSGGANTGELFF. CDR3 nucleotide sequence: TGCAGCGTTCGTAGTGGAGGCGCGAACACCGGGGAGCTGTTTTTT.

At least ten counts were recorded for this clonotype. The chain recombines TRBV20-1 with TRBJ1-1, with 7 bases lining up with TRBD1. Germline values: CDR1 DFQATT, CDR2 SNEGSKA (reference sequence). V lost 1 base, J lost 1 base, and 3 bases stayed unmatched. The CDR3 loop spans 14 amino acids. The CDR3 region is CSARGRDRNTEAFF. As DNA, the CDR3 is TGCAGTGCTAGAGGTCGGGACAGGAACACTGAAGCTTTCTTT.

By sample fraction, this clonotype is medium-sized. V usage is TRBV7-2 and J usage is TRBJ2-7; D gene ambiguous. The CDR3 contains 15 residues. Trimming cost V 3 bases and J 2 bases, with 14 bases left between them. Per the germline V gene, CDR1 is SGHTA and CDR2 is FQGNSA. The CDR3 sequence is CASSFPTLSPYEQYF. The CDR3 coding sequence is TGTGCCAGCAGCTTTCCGACCTTGAGCCCCTACGAGCAGTACTTC.

This clonotype has ten or more counts. The chain carries TRBV4-1 and TRBJ1-1; weak D call: TRBD1 (6 bases). The CDR3 covers 16 residues. V was cut by 1 base and J by 1 base, with 13 bases left in between. Germline CDR1 is MGHRA and CDR2 is YSYEKL. CDR3 sequence (DNA): TGCGCCAGCAGCCAAGTGGTCCGACAGGAGAACACTGAAGCTTTCTTT. This encodes CASSQVVRQENTEAFF.

This clonotype was seen repeatedly, ten times or more. The rearrangement links TRBV5-1 to TRBJ2-5; the D call may be TRBD1 or TRBD2 (6 bases each). V lost 4 bases and J 4 bases, leaving 14 bases between the germline ends. The germline gives CDR1 SGHRS, CDR2 YFSETQ. CDR3 length: 14 amino acids. The CDR3 bases are TGCGCCAGCAGCCTGGAGGGGGACGGAGAGACCCAGTACTTC. Encoded protein: CASSLEGDGETQYF.

This clonotype came up many times. J is TRBJ2-5 and V is TRBV20-1; 13 bases align to TRBD2. The CDR3 is 15 residues long. Germline-derived CDR1 and CDR2 are DFQATT and SNEGSKA (reference sequence). V trimming: 3 bases; J trimming: 5 bases; junction bases outside the gene matches: 6. The CDR3 sequence is CSARSPTSGGETQYF. The CDR3 DNA is TGCAGTGCTAGGTCCCCGACTAGCGGGGGGGAGACCCAGTACTTC.

This clonotype was seen a handful of times. This chain joins TRBV5-6 and TRBJ2-7; the D gene is possibly TRBD2 (6 bases). V lost 2 bases and J lost 4, with 13 bases in between. The germline V gene has CDR1 SGHDT and CDR2 YYEEEE. The CDR3 spans 14 residues. The CDR3 DNA is TGTGCCAGCAGCTTCTACGGGGCGGGATACGAGCAGTACTTC. This translates into CASSFYGAGYEQYF.

Comments on this clonotype: A much larger clone sits a single nucleotide away, making a read error possible. J is TRBJ1-5 and V is TRBV6-1; the match to TRBD1 covers 8 bases. This CDR3 has 16 residues. After removal of 11 bases from V and 7 bases from J, the junction contained 19 bases not matched to a gene. CDR1 is MNHNS and CDR2 is SASEGT in the germline V gene. This CDR3 is CAGEERYRGIGQPQHF. CDR3 sequence (DNA): TGTGCCGGCGAGGAAAGATACAGGGGGATTGGCCAGCCCCAGCATTTT.

This clonotype appeared many times. J is TRBJ2-2 and V is TRBV6-1; 9 bases are a match to TRBD1. The CDR3 has 16 residues. Per the germline V gene, CDR1 is MNHNS and CDR2 is SASEGT. V lost 5 bases, J lost 4 bases, and 8 bases stayed unmatched. CDR3 sequence reads: CASSRRQGDGTGELFF. Written as DNA, the CDR3 is TGTGCCAGCAGTCGCCGACAGGGGGACGGCACCGGGGAGCTGTTTTTT.

This clonotype occurred many times. CDR3 DNA: TGCGCCAGCAGTGAGAATGGAATCGCCACCGGGGAGCTGTTTTTT. Translated: CASSENGIATGELFF. V is TRBV10-1 and J is TRBJ2-2, with D unclear. The CDR3 runs to 15 residues. CDR1 is WNHNN, CDR2 SYGVQD, per germline (reference sequence). V was cut by 2 bases and J by 4 bases, with 11 bases left in between.

This clonotype was picked up a small number of times. V gene TRBV12-5 combines with J gene TRBJ2-7; the D gene could be TRBD1 or TRBD2 (6 bases each). CDR1 is LGHNT, CDR2 FRNRAP, per germline. The CDR3 runs 14 residues. The ends were cut back, 2 bases at V and 4 bases at J, with 12 bases in the middle. This CDR3 reads CASGLSGGQYEQYF. CDR3 in DNA: TGTGCTAGTGGTTTGTCTGGGGGGCAATACGAGCAGTACTTC.

This clonotype occurred many times. The chain combines TRBV24-1 with TRBJ1-1; TRBD1 matches at 7 bases. Germline CDR1 reads KGHDR; CDR2 reads SFDVKD. This CDR3 is built from 14 residues. The junction had 6 bases not matched to a gene; V was cut back by 8 bases and J by 1 base. The CDR3 nucleotides read TGTGCCACCAAAGCAGGGGGATCGAACACTGAAGCTTTCTTT. Translating it yields CATKAGGSNTEAFF.

The table lists this clonotype with many counts. V is TRBV3-1 and J is TRBJ1-1; D not resolved. The CDR3 contains 14 residues. CDR1 and CDR2 from the germline V gene are LGHDT and YNNKEL (reference sequence). The V end lost 2 bases, the J end lost 4 bases, and 11 bases lay between the germline ends. The CDR3 DNA reads as TGTGCCAGCAGCCAAATGCTCGCGGGCACTGAAGCTTTCTTT. Translation: CASSQMLAGTEAFF. Filled out from reference TRBV3-1 and TRBJ1-1, the complete variable domain reads DTAVSQTPKYLVTQMGNDKSIKCEQNLGHDTMYWYKQDSKKFLKIMFSYNNKELIINETVPNRFSPKSPDKAHLNLHINSLELGDSAVYFCASSQMLAGTEAFFGQGTRLTVV.

This clonotype was observed many times. This chain joins TRBV10-3 and TRBJ1-2, with D maybe TRBD1 (6 bases). The V gene's germline CDR1 is ENHRY and CDR2 SYGVKD. The V end lost 6 bases, the J end lost 3 bases, and 8 bases lay between the germline ends. The CDR3 runs 12 residues. The CDR3 bases are TGTGCCATCAGGGGGGCTGACTATGGCTACACCTTC. Translating gives CAIRGADYGYTF.

This clonotype was detected ten times or more. This may stem from a read error, because a much larger clone lies one nucleotide away. The chain carries TRBV10-1 and TRBJ1-1; D gene unclear. Germline V CDR1 and CDR2: WNHNN, SYGVQD (reference sequence). The length of the CDR3 is 10 residues. The CDR3 loop reads CASERAEACF. As DNA, the CDR3 is TGCGCCAGCGAGAGGGCTGAAGCTTGCTTT.

This clonotype was seen repeatedly, ten times or more. The chain employs TRBV12-3 or TRBV12-4 and TRBJ1-3; unclear D gene. V was trimmed by 1 base and J by 0 bases, leaving 4 bases between them. The CDR3 is made up of 14 amino acids. This CDR3 is CASSLGSSGNTIYF. The CDR3 DNA sequence: TGTGCCAGCAGTTTAGGATCCTCTGGAAACACCATATATTTT.

This clonotype was counted ten times or more. An end of the junction differs from the germline gene, which may be a read error. The rearrangement joins TRBV12-3 or TRBV12-4 to TRBJ1-6; D is possibly TRBD1 (6 bases). The CDR3 has 14 amino acids. The CDR3 nucleotides read TGTGCCGGCAGTTCGGACAGTAATAATTCACCCCTCCACTTT. Its protein product is CAGSSDSNNSPLHF.

This clonotype occurred a few times. This sequence joins TRBV11-2 and TRBJ1-1; no clear D gene. V lost 4 bases to trimming and J lost 0 bases, with 9 bases between them. Germline assignment: CDR1 SGHAT and CDR2 FQNNGV. The CDR3 is 14 amino acids. The CDR3 loop is CASSSTSVNTEAFF. The CDR3 nucleotides are TGTGCCAGCAGCTCCACTTCAGTGAACACTGAAGCTTTCTTT.